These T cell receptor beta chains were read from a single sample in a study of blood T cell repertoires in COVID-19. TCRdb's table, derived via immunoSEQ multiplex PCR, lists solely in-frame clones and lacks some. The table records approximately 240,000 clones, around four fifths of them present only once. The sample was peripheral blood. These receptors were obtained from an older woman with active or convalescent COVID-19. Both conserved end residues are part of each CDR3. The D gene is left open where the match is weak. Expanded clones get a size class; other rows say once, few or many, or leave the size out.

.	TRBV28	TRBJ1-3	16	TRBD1	TGTGCCAGCAGTTTCGGGGACAGGTCTCTGGAAAACACCATATATTTT	CASSFGDRSLENTIYF
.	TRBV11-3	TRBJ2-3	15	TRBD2	TGTGCCAGCAGCTTAGGCGGGGGGCCGGCAGATACGCAGTATTTT	CASSLGGGPADTQYF
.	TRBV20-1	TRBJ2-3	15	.	TGCAGTGCTAGTTCTGCGGGATTGCCTCCAGATACGCAGTATTTT	CSASSAGLPPDTQYF
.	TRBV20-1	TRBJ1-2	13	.	TGCAGTGCTAGTGGCCAGGGTGAATATGGCTACACCTTC	CSASGQGEYGYTF
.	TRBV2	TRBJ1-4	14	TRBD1	TGTGCCAGCCGGAGGACAGGCCTTAATGAAAAACTGTTTTTT	CASRRTGLNEKLFF
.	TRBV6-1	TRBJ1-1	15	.	TGTGCCAGCAGTGAACCGGGTAGGGGTGATACTGAAGCTTTCTTT	CASSEPGRGDTEAFF
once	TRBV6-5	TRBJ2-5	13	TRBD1	TGTGCCAGCAGGGCAGGGGGCTATGAGACCCAGTACTTC	CASRAGGYETQYF
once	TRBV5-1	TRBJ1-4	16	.	TGCGCCAGCAGCCCCAGAAGCGGGGGTGATAATGAAAAACTGTTTTTT	CASSPRSGGDNEKLFF
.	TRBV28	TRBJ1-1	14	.	TGTGCCAGCAGGAGCCCGGGCAGGGATCCAGGAGCTTTCTTT	CASRSPGRDPGAFF
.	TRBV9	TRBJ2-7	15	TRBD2	TGTGCCAGCAGCGTAGAGCCAGCGGGAAGTGGCGAGCAGTACTTC	CASSVEPAGSGEQYF
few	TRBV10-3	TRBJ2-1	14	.	TGTGCCATCAGTGATGGGACAACAAGGGATGAGCAGTTCTTC	CAISDGTTRDEQFF